The 21 T cell receptor beta chains below come from one sample, sequenced in a study of blood T cells in healthy people across ages. For the second PCR, which ran for roughly 7 to 11 cycles, a sample-barcoded 5' primer and a J-beta primer mix were used. Using its own MiXCR run on the 5' RACE reads, TCRdb lists one record per CDR3 protein. The sample consists of some 1.8 million distinct CDR3 sequences, about two fifths of them appearing once. Sequenced: blood. These receptors were collected from a human donor in good health.

The chain recombines TRBV7-2 with TRBJ2-1; TRBD2 aligns across 12 bases. The CDR3 consists of 17 residues. The germline V gene has CDR1 SGHTA and CDR2 FQGNSA. Trimming removed 3 bases from V and 2 bases from J; junction bases left unmatched: 5. CDR3 in amino acids: CASSFLAGGPPYNEQFF. The CDR3 region has the DNA TGTGCCAGCAGCTTCCTAGCGGGGGGGCCACCCTACAATGAGCAGTTCTTC.

This sequence joins TRBV29-1 and TRBJ1-1, with D possibly being TRBD1 (6 bases). CDR1 is SQVTM, CDR2 ANQGSEA, per germline. The CDR3 totals 14 residues. Between the trimmed V and J ends, which lost 5 bases and 2 bases, there was a span of 15 bases. The CDR3 spells CSVFTGTTNTEAFF. The CDR3 nucleotides read TGCAGCGTTTTTACCGGGACAACAAACACTGAAGCTTTCTTT.

This clonotype has a single count. The gene calls are TRBV6-6 and TRBJ1-6; maybe TRBD1 (6 bases). This CDR3 region has 14 residues. Trimming pared 7 bases from V and 7 bases from J, leaving 14 bases between. Germline CDR1 and CDR2: MNHNY and SVGAGI (reference sequence). CDR3 protein: CASTVGGLNSPLHF. The CDR3 DNA reads TGTGCCAGCACTGTAGGGGGGCTGAATTCACCCCTCCACTTT.

The chain uses TRBV29-1 and TRBJ1-5; TRBD1 aligns across 7 bases. The germline CDR1 and CDR2 sequences are SQVTM and ANQGSEA. Trimming took 4 bases from V and 9 from J; bases not matched to a gene: 9. The CDR3 has 13 amino acids. CDR3 loop: CSVAAAGGGPQHF. For the CDR3, the DNA is TGCAGCGTTGCCGCGGCAGGGGGAGGGCCCCAGCATTTT. The full variable domain, with the rest looked up from reference TRBV29-1 and TRBJ1-5, is SAVISQKPSRDICQRGTSLTIQCQVDSQVTMMFWYRQQPGQSLTLIATANQGSEATYESGFVIDKFPISRPNLTFSTLTVSNMSPEDSSIYLCSVAAAGGGPQHFGDGTRLSIL.

The rearrangement uses TRBV7-2 and TRBJ1-5; TRBD1 aligns across 8 bases. The germline V gene encodes CDR1 SGHTA and CDR2 FQGNSA. The CDR3 totals 13 residues. V lost 5 bases, J lost 7 bases, and 4 bases stayed unmatched. The CDR3 is CASSTGGEQPQHF. The CDR3 bases are TGTGCCAGCAGCACAGGGGGGGAACAGCCCCAGCATTTT.

The V call is TRBV5-1, the J call TRBJ2-5, with D possibly matching TRBD2 (7 bases). The CDR3 has 15 residues. V lost 6 bases, J lost 5 bases, and 20 bases lay in between. Per the germline V gene, CDR1 is SGHRS and CDR2 is YFSETQ. The CDR3 region is CASKWEGGILETQYF. DNA of the CDR3: TGCGCCAGCAAATGGGAGGGGGGCATCCTGGAGACCCAGTACTTC.

The chain carries TRBV5-1 and TRBJ1-4, with no clear D. Between the trimmed V and J ends, which lost 0 bases and 2 bases, there was a span of 8 bases. Germline assignment: CDR1 SGHRS and CDR2 YFSETQ. The CDR3 runs to 15 residues. Here the CDR3 reads CASSLGMGTNEKLFF. DNA for the CDR3: TGCGCCAGCAGCTTGGGTATGGGGACTAATGAAAAACTGTTTTTT.

The DNA of the CDR3 is TGTGCCAGCAGCCAAGACCTGGGGGGTTCACCCCTCCACTTT. Its translation is CASSQDLGGSPLHF. The rearrangement uses TRBV4-2 and TRBJ1-6; D is perhaps TRBD1 (5 bases). Germline V gene lookup returns CDR1 LGHNA and CDR2 YNFKEQ. This CDR3 is built from 14 residues. V was shortened by 0 bases and J by 9 bases, with 9 bases between the two germline ends.

This clonotype has a handful of counts. This chain links TRBV12-3 or TRBV12-4 with TRBJ2-1; 8 bases line up with TRBD1. V was clipped by 5 bases and J by 5 bases; unmatched bases: 5. The CDR3 extends over 14 amino acids. CDR3 sequence (DNA): TGTGCCAGCAGTATCCAGGGGGCGGACAATGAGCAGTTCTTC. The encoded protein is CASSIQGADNEQFF.

The V call is TRBV24-1, the J call TRBJ1-2, with D possibly TRBD1 on 5 matching bases. V lost 4 bases, J lost 6 bases, and 11 bases lay in between. Germline values: CDR1 KGHDR, CDR2 SFDVKD. The length of the CDR3 is 13 residues. CDR3: CATSDESGDGYTF. In DNA, the CDR3 is TGTGCCACCAGTGACGAGTCGGGGGATGGCTACACCTTC.

The rearrangement links TRBV5-5 to TRBJ2-6; D gene ambiguous. Between the trimmed V and J ends, which lost 4 bases and 0 bases, there was a span of 11 bases. CDR1 and CDR2 (germline): SGHKS, YYEKEE (reference sequence). CDR3 length equals 16 residues. CDR3 protein: CASSQLVASGANVLTF. The CDR3 DNA reads TGTGCCAGCAGCCAACTCGTAGCCTCTGGGGCCAACGTCCTGACTTTC.

The chain links TRBV12-3 or TRBV12-4 to TRBJ1-1; no clear D. Trimming removed 7 bases at V and 7 bases at J, with 13 bases between. The CDR3 totals 12 residues. The CDR3 region has the DNA TGTGCCAGCACGACCCTCCCGGGTGAAGCTTTCTTT. Translation gives CASTTLPGEAFF.

This clonotype occurred once. The chain combines TRBV7-9 with TRBJ1-1, with 9 bases aligning to TRBD1. Germline CDR1 reads SEHNR; CDR2 reads FQNEAQ (reference sequence). CDR3 length: 15 amino acids. The junction had 8 bases not matched to a gene; V was cut back by 5 bases and J by 4 bases. CDR3: CASSLQQGAITEAFF. Here the CDR3 DNA reads TGTGCCAGCAGCCTACAACAGGGGGCGATCACTGAAGCTTTCTTT.

The chain recombines TRBV12-3 or TRBV12-4 with TRBJ1-4, with a weak D call TRBD1 (6 bases). With 0 bases removed from V and 6 bases from J, the gap between germline ends came to 17 bases. This CDR3 spans 17 amino acids. CDR3 protein: CASSLARVGGEDEKLFF. Written as DNA, the CDR3 is TGTGCCAGCAGTTTAGCCCGGGTAGGGGGAGAGGATGAAAAACTGTTTTTT.

Of note for this clonotype: The junction does not match germline at one end; this may be a read error. The chain carries TRBV12-3 or TRBV12-4 and TRBJ2-1, with 10 bases aligning to TRBD2. The CDR3 runs to 18 residues. CDR3 in DNA: TGTACCAGCAGTTTATATAGAGCGGGGGGGCCGATGGACAATGAGCAGTTCTTC. Residues: CTSSLYRAGGPMDNEQFF.

V usage is TRBV4-2 and J usage is TRBJ1-6, with D unresolved. The CDR3 extends over 16 amino acids. Germline V gives CDR1 LGHNA, CDR2 YNFKEQ. Trimming took 4 bases from V and 15 from J, leaving 25 bases between them. In DNA form, the CDR3 reads TGTGCCAGCAGCCCCTTCGGATCCTCCGGGAAGACACGCCTCCACTTT. This encodes CASSPFGSSGKTRLHF.

The chain recombines TRBV30 with TRBJ2-1; the match to TRBD1 covers 8 bases. Trimming at V came to 2 bases and at J to 4 bases, leaving 7 bases not matched to a gene. Germline CDR1 and CDR2: GTSNPN and SVGIG (reference sequence). The CDR3 sequence is 15 residues long. CDR3 residues: CAWSPQDREYNEQFF. The CDR3 DNA reads TGTGCCTGGAGTCCCCAGGACAGGGAATACAATGAGCAGTTCTTC.

This clonotype was observed a handful of times. This chain joins TRBV11-1 and TRBJ2-1; D call uncertain. The V and J ends lost 0 bases and 6 bases respectively, with 15 bases between them. Germline V gene sequence: CDR1 SGHAT, CDR2 FQDESV (reference sequence). The CDR3 runs to 16 residues. The CDR3 here is CASSLAFSFSINEQFF. In DNA, the CDR3 is TGTGCCAGCAGCTTAGCGTTTAGTTTTTCAATCAATGAGCAGTTCTTC. Combining the CDR3 with reference TRBV11-1 and TRBJ2-1 gives the whole variable domain EAEVAQSPRYKITEKSQAVAFWCDPISGHATLYWYRQILGQGPELLVQFQDESVVDDSQLPKDRFSAERLKGVDSTLKIQPAELGDSAMYLCASSLAFSFSINEQFFGPGTRLTVL.

The V gene is TRBV7-9, the J gene TRBJ2-3; 9 nucleotides agree with TRBD2. J gave up 5 bases and V 3 bases, and 6 bases lay outside the gene matches. Germline-derived CDR1 and CDR2 are SEHNR and FQNEAQ (reference sequence). The CDR3 has 15 residues. CDR3: CASSLQLAGRDTQYF. Written as DNA, the CDR3 is TGTGCCAGCAGCTTGCAACTAGCGGGTAGAGATACGCAGTATTTT.

The chain uses TRBV20-1 and TRBJ2-7, with 8 bases aligning to TRBD2. The CDR3 extends over 12 amino acids. The germline V gene encodes CDR1 DFQATT and CDR2 SNEGSKA (reference sequence). Trimming at V came to 6 bases and at J to 7 bases, leaving 8 bases not matched to a gene. The CDR3 is CSAGGGRREQYF. In DNA form, the CDR3 reads TGCAGTGCCGGGGGGGGGCGACGGGAGCAGTACTTC.

This clonotype was recorded a few times. The chain has TRBV7-3 and TRBJ1-1, with TRBD1 matching 8 bases. Germline V gene data show CDR1 as SGHTA and CDR2 as FQGTGA. The V and J ends lost 8 bases and 4 bases, in that order; junction bases with no gene match: 12. This CDR3 comprises 15 residues. The CDR3 here is CASSRTGSDGTEAFF. In DNA form, the CDR3 reads TGTGCCAGCTCCCGGACAGGGAGCGATGGCACTGAAGCTTTCTTT.